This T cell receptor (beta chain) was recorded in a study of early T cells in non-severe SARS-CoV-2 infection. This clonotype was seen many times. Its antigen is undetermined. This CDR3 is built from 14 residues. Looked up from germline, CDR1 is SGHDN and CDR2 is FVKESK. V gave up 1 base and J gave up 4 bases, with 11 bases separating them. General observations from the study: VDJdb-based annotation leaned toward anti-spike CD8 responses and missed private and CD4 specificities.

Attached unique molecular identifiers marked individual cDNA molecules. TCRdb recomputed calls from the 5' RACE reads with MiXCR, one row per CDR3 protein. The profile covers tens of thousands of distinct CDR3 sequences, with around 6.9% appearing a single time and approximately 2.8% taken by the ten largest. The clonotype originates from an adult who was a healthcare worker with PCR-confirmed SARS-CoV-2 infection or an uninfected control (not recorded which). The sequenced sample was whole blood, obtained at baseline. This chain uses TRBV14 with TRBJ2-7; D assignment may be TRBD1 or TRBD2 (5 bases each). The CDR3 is CASSQGIGTYEQYF. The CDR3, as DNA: TGTGCCAGCAGCCAAGGAATAGGGACGTACGAGCAGTACTTC.